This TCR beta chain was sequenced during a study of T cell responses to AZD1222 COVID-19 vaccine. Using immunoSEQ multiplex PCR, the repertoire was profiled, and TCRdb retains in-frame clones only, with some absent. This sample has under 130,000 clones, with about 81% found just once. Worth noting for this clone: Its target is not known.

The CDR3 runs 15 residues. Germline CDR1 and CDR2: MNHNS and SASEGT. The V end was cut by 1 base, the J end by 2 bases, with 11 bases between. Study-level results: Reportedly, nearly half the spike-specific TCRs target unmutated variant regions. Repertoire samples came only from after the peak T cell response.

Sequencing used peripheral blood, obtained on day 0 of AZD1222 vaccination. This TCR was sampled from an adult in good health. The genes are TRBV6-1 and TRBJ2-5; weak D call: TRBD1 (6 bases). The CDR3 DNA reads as TGTGCCAGCAGTGAAGATCCCGGACAGCAAGAGACCCAGTACTTC. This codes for CASSEDPGQQETQYF.